The rows below give T cell receptor beta chains drawn from one sample of a study of blood T cell repertoires in COVID-19. Only in-frame clones appear in the TCRdb table, and some are missing; sequencing was by immunoSEQ multiplex PCR. This sample has around 250,000 clones, with more than 75% found just once. Sequencing used PBMCs or T cells enriched from blood (not recorded which). These receptors were obtained from a woman aged 45-59 years who had recovered from COVID-19. The CDR3 runs from the conserved cysteine through the conserved F or W. D genes are given only for firm matches. Clone sizes are given selectively: once, few, many, or a class where the clone is expanded.

CDR3 length,D gene,V gene,J gene,clone size,CDR3 DNA,CDR3 protein
16,TRBD1,TRBV19,TRBJ2-7,NA,TGTGCCAGTAGTATAGACTCGACAGGGTGGTTCGACGAGCAGTACTTC,CASSIDSTGWFDEQYF
17,TRBD2,TRBV7-6,TRBJ2-3,NA,TGTGCCAGCAGCCCTACCCTGACTAGCGGGAGGCCAGATACGCAGTATTTT,CASSPTLTSGRPDTQYF
13,NA,TRBV12-3/TRBV12-4,TRBJ1-3,few,TGTGCCAGCAGTTCCGGCTCTGGAAACACCATATATTTT,CASSSGSGNTIYF
13,NA,TRBV29-1,TRBJ1-4,NA,TGCAGCGTAATGCCGACCGAAACGGGAAAACTGTTTTTT,CSVMPTETGKLFF
16,NA,TRBV7-2,TRBJ2-5,NA,TGTGCCAGCAGCCTCCAGGGGGCGGGGGTCTTTGGGACCCAGTACTTC,CASSLQGAGVFGTQYF
12,NA,TRBV28,TRBJ2-7,few,TGTGCCAGCAGTTCTTCTTCCTACGAGCAGTACTTC,CASSSSSYEQYF
15,NA,TRBV28,TRBJ1-5,NA,TGTGCCAGCAGTTTAGCCGCGGGTTCCAATCAGCCCCAGCATTTT,CASSLAAGSNQPQHF
15,NA,TRBV2,TRBJ2-1,NA,TGTGCCAGCAGTGCAAAGGGCAGGGACTACAATGAGCAGTTCTTC,CASSAKGRDYNEQFF
13,TRBD2,TRBV19,TRBJ2-1,NA,TGTGCCAGTAGTGAGCGGGAGGGTAATGAGCAGTTCTTC,CASSEREGNEQFF
14,TRBD1,TRBV18,TRBJ2-7,NA,TGTGCCAGCTCACCAGCACAGGGGGCTTACGAGCAGTACTTC,CASSPAQGAYEQYF
15,NA,TRBV4-1,TRBJ2-1,once,TGCGCCAGCAGCCAAGTTATGGGAGGCCCCCACGAGCAGTTCTTC,CASSQVMGGPHEQFF
14,NA,TRBV10-3,TRBJ2-7,NA,TGTGCCATCAGTGAGTCTCCTAGCTCCTACGAGCAGTACTTC,CAISESPSSYEQYF
14,TRBD2,TRBV7-2,TRBJ2-5,NA,TGTGCCAGCAGCTTAGTGGGGGGGAAGGAGACCCAGTACTTC,CASSLVGGKETQYF
15,NA,TRBV5-1,TRBJ2-2,once,TGCGCCAGCAGCCGAATCGCTAGGGAGACCGGGGAGCTGTTTTTT,CASSRIARETGELFF
13,NA,TRBV30,TRBJ1-5,NA,TGTGCCTGGAGTGTGGCGGGGGATCAGCCCCAGCATTTT,CAWSVAGDQPQHF
13,TRBD1,TRBV6-5,TRBJ1-1,NA,TGTGGCCAACCCAGGGGGGTGGGCACTGAAGCTTTCTTT,CGQPRGVGTEAFF
14,NA,TRBV18,TRBJ1-1,NA,TGTGCCAGCTCACCCCAGTCCATGAACACTGAAGCTTTCTTT,CASSPQSMNTEAFF